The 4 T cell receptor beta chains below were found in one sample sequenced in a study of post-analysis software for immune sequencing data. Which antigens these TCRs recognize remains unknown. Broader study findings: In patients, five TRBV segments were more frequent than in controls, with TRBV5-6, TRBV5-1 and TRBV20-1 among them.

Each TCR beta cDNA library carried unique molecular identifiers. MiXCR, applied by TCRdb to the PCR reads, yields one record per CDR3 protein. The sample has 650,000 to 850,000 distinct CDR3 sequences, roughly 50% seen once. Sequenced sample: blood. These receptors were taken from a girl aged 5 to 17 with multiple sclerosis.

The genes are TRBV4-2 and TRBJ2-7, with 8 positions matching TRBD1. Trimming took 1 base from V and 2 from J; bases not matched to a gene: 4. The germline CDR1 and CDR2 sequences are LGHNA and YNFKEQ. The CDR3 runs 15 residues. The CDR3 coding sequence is TGTGCCAGCAGCCAAGTTCAGGGGGCGCCCTACGAGCAGTACTTC. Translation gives CASSQVQGAPYEQYF.

CDR3 amino acids: CSPTSAGGLSKQFF. CDR3 DNA sequence: TGCAGTCCAACGTCGGCGGGGGGCCTATCCAAGCAGTTCTTC. The chain joins TRBV20-1 to TRBJ2-1; 8 bases agree with TRBD2. CDR1 DFQATT and CDR2 SNEGSKA come from the germline V gene (reference sequence). The CDR3 is made up of 14 amino acids. V trimming: 8 bases; J trimming: 11 bases; junction bases outside the gene matches: 17.

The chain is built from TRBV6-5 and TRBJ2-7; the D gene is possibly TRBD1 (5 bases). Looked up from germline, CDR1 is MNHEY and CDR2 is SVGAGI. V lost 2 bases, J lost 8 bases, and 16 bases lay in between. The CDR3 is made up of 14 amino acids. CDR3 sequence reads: CASSYRAGKEQQYF. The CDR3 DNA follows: TGTGCCAGCAGTTACCGGGCAGGGAAGGAGCAGCAGTACTTC.

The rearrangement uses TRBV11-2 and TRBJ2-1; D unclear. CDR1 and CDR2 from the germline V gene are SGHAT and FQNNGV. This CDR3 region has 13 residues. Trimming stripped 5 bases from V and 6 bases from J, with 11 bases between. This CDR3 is CASSAFPGNEQFF. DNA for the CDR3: TGTGCCAGCAGCGCCTTCCCGGGCAATGAGCAGTTCTTC.